The clone carrying this T cell receptor (beta chain) was picked up many times. The sample has other DNA sequences that encode this CDR3 too. The data were taken from a study of beta chain features in type 1 diabetes. This CDR3 has 14 amino acids. From germline, CDR1 is SGHDN and CDR2 FVKESK. V lost 4 bases to trimming and J lost 4 bases; unmatched junction nucleotides: 3. Expressed TCRB transcripts were sequenced because the isolated RNA had all been reverse transcribed beforehand. Here immunoSEQ multiplex PCR was the method, and the copy in TCRdb shows in-frame clones only, minus some. The sample holds 150,000 to 180,000 clones, approximately 8.1% seen once. Blood was collected once per donor into heparin, averaging roughly 120 mL. All of the sorted populations showed purity greater than 95%.

The sequenced sample was central memory CD4+ T cells from blood. The origin of this receptor is a young man in good health. The chain has TRBV14 and TRBJ2-5; 10 nucleotides match TRBD2. CDR3 sequence: CASSRTSGGETQYF. CDR3 DNA sequence: TGTGCCAGCAGCCGGACTAGCGGTGGAGAGACCCAGTACTTC.